Listed below are T cell receptor beta chains from one sample, sequenced in a study of T-cell reconstitution after alpha-beta-depleted transplantation in children. TCRdb re-derived calls from the PCR reads in MiXCR, one entry per CDR3 protein. The top ten clones hold about 11% of a sample with some 120,000 distinct CDR3 sequences, approximately 22% of them seen once. The sequences come from PBMCs, mostly from graft donor cells, collected 180 days after TCRalphabeta/CD19-depleted stem cell transplant. The receptors come from a male patient aged 2 to 10 who had a stem cell transplant for chronic granulomatous disease, so the T cells may come from the graft donor. Each CDR3 is given without its conserved first and last residue. The size field is filled for only some rows; it gives once, few, many or a size class.

V,length,J,size,CDR3
TRBV20-1,11,TRBJ1-2,NA,SAREFSGGGYT
TRBV6-4,11,TRBJ2-1,many,ASSPVVNNEQF
TRBV20-1,13,TRBJ2-1,NA,SAARLAGVYNEQF
TRBV20-1,9,TRBJ2-4,few,SAIGGNIQY
TRBV7-9,14,TRBJ2-2,NA,ASSRGGGSSAGELF
TRBV20-1,12,TRBJ2-7,many,SARAGGFPYEQY
TRBV7-3,18,TRBJ2-5,many,ASSLISSGREGVHQETQY
TRBV6-1,11,TRBJ1-1,many,ASRRGVSTEAF
TRBV29-1,12,TRBJ2-7,NA,SVAGGEGTYEQY
TRBV6-5,13,TRBJ1-2,many,ASSSWTGDNYGYT
TRBV12-3/TRBV12-4,12,TRBJ1-3,NA,ANTGSYTGNTIY
TRBV9,13,TRBJ2-3,many,ASREMGLNTDTQY
TRBV11-2,10,TRBJ2-7,few,ASSLDPHEQY
TRBV10-3,11,TRBJ1-5,NA,AIRGDSAQPQH
TRBV12-3/TRBV12-4,13,TRBJ1-5,NA,ASSLAGLSNQPQH
TRBV12-3/TRBV12-4,10,TRBJ2-7,few,ASSRDRYEQY
TRBV3-1,14,TRBJ2-7,NA,ASSQDLSAQAYEQY
TRBV27,7,TRBJ2-1,NA,ASPTEQF
TRBV15,15,TRBJ2-1,few,ATSSPSGLAGVIEQF
TRBV25-1,13,TRBJ1-4,few,ASSETGTGYEKLF
TRBV7-6,13,TRBJ1-1,NA,ASSLALTGATEAF
TRBV7-2,14,TRBJ2-7,many,ASSLGVSGGGSEQY
TRBV10-2,10,TRBJ2-1,many,ASSSSGNEQF
TRBV7-2,16,TRBJ2-1,many,ASSSRHMREGFYNEQF
TRBV7-7,12,TRBJ2-6,NA,ASSSSPGANVLT
TRBV29-1,9,TRBJ1-5,NA,SVSIGGTQH
TRBV12-3/TRBV12-4,13,TRBJ1-1,many,ASSSDRGLNTEAF
TRBV12-3/TRBV12-4,13,TRBJ2-7,many,ASSRGLAGPYEQY